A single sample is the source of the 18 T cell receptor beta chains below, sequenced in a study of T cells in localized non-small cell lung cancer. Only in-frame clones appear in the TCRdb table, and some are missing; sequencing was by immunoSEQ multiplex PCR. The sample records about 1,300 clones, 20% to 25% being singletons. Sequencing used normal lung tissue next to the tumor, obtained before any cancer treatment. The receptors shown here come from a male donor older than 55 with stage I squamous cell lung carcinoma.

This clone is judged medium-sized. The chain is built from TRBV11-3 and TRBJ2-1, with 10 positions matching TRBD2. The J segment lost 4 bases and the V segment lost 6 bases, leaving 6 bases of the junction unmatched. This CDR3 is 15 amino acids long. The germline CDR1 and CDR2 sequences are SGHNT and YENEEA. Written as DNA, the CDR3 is TGTGCCAGCAGGCCGACTAGCGGGTATTACAATGAGCAGTTCTTC. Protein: CASRPTSGYYNEQFF. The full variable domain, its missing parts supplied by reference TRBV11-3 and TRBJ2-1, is EAGVVQSPRYKIIEKKQPVAFWCNPISGHNTLYWYLQNLGQGPELLIRYENEEAVDDSQLPKDRFSAERLKGVDSTLKIQPAELGDSAVYLCASRPTSGYYNEQFFGPGTRLTVL.

In DNA form, the CDR3 reads TGCGCCAGCAGCCAAGATATGGGGACAGGGGGCGAAAAACTGTTTTTT. Translating gives CASSQDMGTGGEKLFF. The chain employs TRBV1 and TRBJ1-4; the table's D call, TRBD1, has no DNA check behind it. TRBV1 is tagged as a pseudogene. CDR3 length equals 16 residues.

The CDR3 coding sequence is TGTGCCAGCAGCGGGCGGCGGGGGCAAGACTATGGCTACACCTTC. Encoded protein: CASSGRRGQDYGYTF. This chain joins TRBV11-3 and TRBJ1-2, with a possible D match to TRBD1 (6 bases). Germline V gene lookup returns CDR1 SGHNT and CDR2 YENEEA. CDR3 length: 15 amino acids. Trimming removed 5 bases at V and 3 bases at J, with 16 bases between.

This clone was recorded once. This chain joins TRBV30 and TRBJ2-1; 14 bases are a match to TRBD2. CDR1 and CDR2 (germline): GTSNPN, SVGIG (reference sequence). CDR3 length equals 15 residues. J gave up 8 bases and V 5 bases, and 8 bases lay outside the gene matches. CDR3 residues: CAWEKGLAGVYEQFF. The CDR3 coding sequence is TGTGCCTGGGAAAAGGGACTAGCGGGAGTTTATGAGCAGTTCTTC. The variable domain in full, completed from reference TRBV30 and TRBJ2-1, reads SQTIHQWPATLVQPVGSPLSLECTVEGTSNPNLYWYRQAAGRGLQLLFYSVGIGQISSEVPQNLSASRPQDRQFILSSKKLLLSDSGFYLCAWEKGLAGVYEQFFGPGTRLTVL.

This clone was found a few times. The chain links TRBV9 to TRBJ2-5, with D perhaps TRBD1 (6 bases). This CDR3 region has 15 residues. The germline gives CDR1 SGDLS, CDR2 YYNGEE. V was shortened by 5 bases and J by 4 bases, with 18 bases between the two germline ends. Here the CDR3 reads CASSKGTLLTETQYF. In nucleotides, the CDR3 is TGTGCCAGCAGTAAAGGGACACTCCTGACAGAGACCCAGTACTTC.

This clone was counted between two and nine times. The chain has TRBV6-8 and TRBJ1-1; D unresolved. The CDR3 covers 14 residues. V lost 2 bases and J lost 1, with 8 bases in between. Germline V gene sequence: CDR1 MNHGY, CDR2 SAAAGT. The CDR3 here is CASSYGGQNTEAFF. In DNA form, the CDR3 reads TGTGCCAGCAGTTACGGTGGGCAGAACACTGAAGCTTTCTTT.

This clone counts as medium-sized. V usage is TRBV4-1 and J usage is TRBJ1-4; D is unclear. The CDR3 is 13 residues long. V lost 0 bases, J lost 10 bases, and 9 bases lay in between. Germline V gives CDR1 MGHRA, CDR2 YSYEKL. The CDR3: CASSQEGWGKLFF. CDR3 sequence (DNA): TGCGCCAGCAGCCAAGAGGGATGGGGAAAACTGTTTTTT.

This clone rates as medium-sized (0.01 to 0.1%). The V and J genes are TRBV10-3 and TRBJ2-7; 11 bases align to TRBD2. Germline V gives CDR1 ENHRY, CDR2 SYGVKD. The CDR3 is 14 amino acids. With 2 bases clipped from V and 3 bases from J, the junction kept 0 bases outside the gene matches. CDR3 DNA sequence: TGTGCCATCAGTGAGGGACTAGCGGGCTACGAGCAGTACTTC. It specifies CAISEGLAGYEQYF.

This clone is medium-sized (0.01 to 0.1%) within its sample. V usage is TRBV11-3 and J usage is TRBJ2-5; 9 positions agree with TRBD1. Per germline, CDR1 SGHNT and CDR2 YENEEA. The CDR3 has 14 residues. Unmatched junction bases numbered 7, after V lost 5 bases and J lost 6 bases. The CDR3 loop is CASSNTGGVKTQYF. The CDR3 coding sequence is TGTGCCAGCAGCAACACAGGGGGCGTAAAGACCCAGTACTTC.

The CDR3 DNA sequence: TGTGCCAGTAGTATATCAGGACCCTTCACCGGGGAGCTGTTTTTT. It is translated as CASSISGPFTGELFF. The chain uses TRBV19 and TRBJ2-2; no firm D call. V lost 2 bases and J lost 4, with 11 bases in between. Germline V CDR1 and CDR2: LNHDA, SQIVND (reference sequence). The length of the CDR3 is 15 residues.

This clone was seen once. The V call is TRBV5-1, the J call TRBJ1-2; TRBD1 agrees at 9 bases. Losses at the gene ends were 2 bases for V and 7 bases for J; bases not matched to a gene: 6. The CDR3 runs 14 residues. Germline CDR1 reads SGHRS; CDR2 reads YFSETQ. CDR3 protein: CASSLLQGARGYTF. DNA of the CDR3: TGCGCCAGCAGCTTATTACAGGGGGCACGTGGCTACACCTTC.

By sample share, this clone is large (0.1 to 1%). The chain's CDR3 is CASSPANTGELFF. CDR3 DNA sequence: TGTGCCAGCTCCCCCGCGAACACCGGGGAGCTGTTTTTT. The chain links TRBV18 to TRBJ2-2; D is unresolved. V dropped 6 bases and J dropped 0 bases, with 5 bases sitting between them. Germline V gene lookup returns CDR1 KGHSH and CDR2 LQKENI. This CDR3 spans 13 amino acids.

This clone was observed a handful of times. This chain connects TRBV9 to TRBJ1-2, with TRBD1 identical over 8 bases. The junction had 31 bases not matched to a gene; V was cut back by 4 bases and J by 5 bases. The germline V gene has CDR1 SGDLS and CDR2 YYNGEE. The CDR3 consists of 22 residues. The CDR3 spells CASSSPWGPHTKNGTGAYGYTF. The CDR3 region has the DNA TGTGCCAGCAGCTCCCCATGGGGTCCCCACACGAAAAACGGGACAGGTGCTTATGGCTACACCTTC.

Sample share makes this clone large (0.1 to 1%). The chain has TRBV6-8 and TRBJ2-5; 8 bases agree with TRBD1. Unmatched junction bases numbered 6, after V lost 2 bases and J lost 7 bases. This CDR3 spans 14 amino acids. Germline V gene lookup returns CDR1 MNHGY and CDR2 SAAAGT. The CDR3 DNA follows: TGTGCCAGCAGTTACCACAGGGGGAGTGGGACCCAGTACTTC. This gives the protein CASSYHRGSGTQYF.

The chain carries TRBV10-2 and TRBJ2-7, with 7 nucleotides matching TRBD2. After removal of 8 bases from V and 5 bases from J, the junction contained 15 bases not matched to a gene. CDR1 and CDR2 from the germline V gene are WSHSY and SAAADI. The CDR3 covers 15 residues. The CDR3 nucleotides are TGCGCCAGCGGCGATCTTGGCGGGAGCGGCGACGAGCAGTACTTC. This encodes CASGDLGGSGDEQYF.

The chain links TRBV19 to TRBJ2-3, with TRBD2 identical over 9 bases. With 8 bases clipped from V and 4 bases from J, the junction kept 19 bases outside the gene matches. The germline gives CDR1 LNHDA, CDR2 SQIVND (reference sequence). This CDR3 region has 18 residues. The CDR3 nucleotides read TGTGCCAGTTATGGCAGGGGGAACCAGCGGGAGGACCCAGATACGCAGTATTTT. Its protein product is CASYGRGNQREDPDTQYF.

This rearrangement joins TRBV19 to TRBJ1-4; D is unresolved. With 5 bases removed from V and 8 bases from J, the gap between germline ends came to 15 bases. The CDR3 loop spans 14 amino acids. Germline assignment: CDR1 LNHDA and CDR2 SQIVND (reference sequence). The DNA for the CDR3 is TGTGCCAGTAGTCCCCGTTTTGGGCAGGAAAAACTGTTTTTT. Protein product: CASSPRFGQEKLFF. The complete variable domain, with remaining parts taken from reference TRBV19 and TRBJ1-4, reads DGGITQSPKYLFRKEGQNVTLSCEQNLNHDAMYWYRQDPGQGLRLIYYSQIVNDFQKGDIAEGYSVSREKKESFPLTVTSAQKNPTAFYLCASSPRFGQEKLFFGSGTQLSVL.

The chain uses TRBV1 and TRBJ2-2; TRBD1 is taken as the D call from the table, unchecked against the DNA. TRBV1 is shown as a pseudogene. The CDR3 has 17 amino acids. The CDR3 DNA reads TGCGCCAGCAGCCAAGATCACACAGGGCCAAACACCGGGGAGCTGTTTTTT. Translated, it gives CASSQDHTGPNTGELFF.